This T cell receptor (beta chain) is from a study of T cells in localized non-small cell lung cancer. V lost 0 bases and J lost 6, with 8 bases in between. In germline, CDR1 is SGHDN, CDR2 FVKESK. There are 13 residues in the CDR3. TCRdb keeps only in-frame clones here, not all; method: immunoSEQ multiplex PCR. The profile shows roughly 90,000 clones, roughly 93% of them singletons. Study-wide results and limits: Adjacent lung exhibited a median of about 57 among the 100 most abundant tumor clones. An association was observed between higher blood T cell density and longer overall survival. As only one tumor region underwent sequencing, heterogeneity remains possible. Exceeding tumor, uninvolved adjacent lung had the highest T cell clonality.

A few counts support this clone. No antigen is known for it. This chain links TRBV14 with TRBJ1-1; no reliable D call. The sequenced sample was PBMCs, obtained before any cancer treatment. The TCR was taken from a woman aged 35 to 70 with stage II squamous cell lung carcinoma. The CDR3 reads CASSQDLDSEAFF. DNA of the CDR3: TGTGCCAGCAGCCAAGATCTGGACTCTGAAGCTTTCTTT.